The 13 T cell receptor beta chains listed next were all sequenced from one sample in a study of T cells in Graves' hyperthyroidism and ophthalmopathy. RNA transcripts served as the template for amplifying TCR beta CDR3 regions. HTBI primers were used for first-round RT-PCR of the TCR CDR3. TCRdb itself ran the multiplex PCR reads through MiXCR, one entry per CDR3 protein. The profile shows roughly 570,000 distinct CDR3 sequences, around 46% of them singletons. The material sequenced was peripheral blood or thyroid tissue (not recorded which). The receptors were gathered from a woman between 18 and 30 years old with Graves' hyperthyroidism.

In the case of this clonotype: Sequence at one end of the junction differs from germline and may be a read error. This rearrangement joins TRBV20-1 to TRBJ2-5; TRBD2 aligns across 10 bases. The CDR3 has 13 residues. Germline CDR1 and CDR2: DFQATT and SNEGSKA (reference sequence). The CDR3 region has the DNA TGCAGTGCCGTAGCGGGAGGTCAAGAGACCCAGTACTTT. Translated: CSAVAGGQETQYF.

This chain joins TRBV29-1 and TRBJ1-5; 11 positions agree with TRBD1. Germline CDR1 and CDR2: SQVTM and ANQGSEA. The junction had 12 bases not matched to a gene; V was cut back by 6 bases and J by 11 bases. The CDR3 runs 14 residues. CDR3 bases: TGCAGCGTCAAAGGGGGACAGGGGGGTGAGACCCAGCATTTT. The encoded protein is CSVKGGQGGETQHF.

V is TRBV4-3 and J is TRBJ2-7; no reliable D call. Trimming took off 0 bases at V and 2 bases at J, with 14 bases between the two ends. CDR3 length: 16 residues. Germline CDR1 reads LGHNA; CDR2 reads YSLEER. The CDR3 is CASSQDTGGAAYEQYF. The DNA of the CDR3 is TGCGCCAGCAGCCAAGACACGGGTGGCGCGGCCTACGAGCAGTACTTC.

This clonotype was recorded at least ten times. As DNA, the CDR3 is TGTGCCAGCAGAGTTGGGGGGACTGAAGCTTTCTTT. The encoded protein is CASRVGGTEAFF. The chain joins TRBV12-3 or TRBV12-4 to TRBJ1-1, with D perhaps matching TRBD1 (5 bases). The CDR3 sequence is 12 residues long. V was pared by 6 bases and J by 5 bases, with 10 bases between.

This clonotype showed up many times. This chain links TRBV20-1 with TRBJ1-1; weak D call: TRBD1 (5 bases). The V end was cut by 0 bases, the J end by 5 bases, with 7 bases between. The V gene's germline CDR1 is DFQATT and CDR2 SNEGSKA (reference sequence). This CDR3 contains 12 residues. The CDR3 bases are TGCAGTGCTAGAGAGGGGCGGACTGAAGCTTTCTTT. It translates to CSAREGRTEAFF.

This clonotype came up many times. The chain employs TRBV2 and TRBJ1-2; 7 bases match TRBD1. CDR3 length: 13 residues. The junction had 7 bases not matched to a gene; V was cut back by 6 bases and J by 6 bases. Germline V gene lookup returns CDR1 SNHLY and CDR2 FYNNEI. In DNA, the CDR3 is TGTGCCAGCAGCGACAGGGATGGCGATGGCTACACCTTC. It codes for CASSDRDGDGYTF.

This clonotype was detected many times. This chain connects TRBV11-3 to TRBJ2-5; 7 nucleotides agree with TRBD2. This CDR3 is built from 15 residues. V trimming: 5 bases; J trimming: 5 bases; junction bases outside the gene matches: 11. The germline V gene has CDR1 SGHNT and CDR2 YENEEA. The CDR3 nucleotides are TGTGCCAGCAGCACCCCTAGCGGAGCCGGGGAGACCCAGTACTTC. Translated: CASSTPSGAGETQYF.

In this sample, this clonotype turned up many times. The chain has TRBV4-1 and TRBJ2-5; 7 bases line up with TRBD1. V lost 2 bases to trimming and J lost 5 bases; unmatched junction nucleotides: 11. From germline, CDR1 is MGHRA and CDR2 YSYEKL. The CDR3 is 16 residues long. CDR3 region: CASSQTTTGSRETQYF. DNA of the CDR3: TGCGCCAGCAGCCAAACGACGACAGGGTCACGGGAGACCCAGTACTTC.

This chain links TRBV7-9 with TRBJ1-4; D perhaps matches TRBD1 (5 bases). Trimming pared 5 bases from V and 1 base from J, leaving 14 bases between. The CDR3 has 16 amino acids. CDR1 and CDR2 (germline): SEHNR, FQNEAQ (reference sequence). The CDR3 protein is CASSLARQKTNEKLFF. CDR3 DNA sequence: TGTGCCAGCAGCCTCGCCCGACAGAAAACTAATGAAAAACTGTTTTTT.

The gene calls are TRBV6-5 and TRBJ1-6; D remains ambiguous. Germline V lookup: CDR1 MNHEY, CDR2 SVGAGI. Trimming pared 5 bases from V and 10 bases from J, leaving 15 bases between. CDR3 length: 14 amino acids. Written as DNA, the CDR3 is TGTGCCAGCAGTCCCCCGGGGTTGACCTCACCCCTCCACTTT. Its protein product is CASSPPGLTSPLHF.

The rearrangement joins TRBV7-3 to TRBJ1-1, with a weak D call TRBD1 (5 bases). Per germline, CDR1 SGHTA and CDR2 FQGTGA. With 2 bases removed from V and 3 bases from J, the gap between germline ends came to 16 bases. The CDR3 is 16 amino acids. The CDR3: CASSLGQGHGYTEAFF. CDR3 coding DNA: TGTGCCAGCAGCTTAGGTCAGGGCCATGGCTACACTGAAGCTTTCTTT.

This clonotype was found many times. The DNA for the CDR3 is TGCGCCAGCAGCCACTCAAATAGCCAAGGTAGCGAGCAGTACTTC. This encodes CASSHSNSQGSEQYF. V usage is TRBV4-1 and J usage is TRBJ2-7; the D is unclear. Deletions cut 3 bases from V and 6 bases from J, with 18 bases between. Germline CDR1 and CDR2: MGHRA and YSYEKL. The CDR3 is 15 residues long.

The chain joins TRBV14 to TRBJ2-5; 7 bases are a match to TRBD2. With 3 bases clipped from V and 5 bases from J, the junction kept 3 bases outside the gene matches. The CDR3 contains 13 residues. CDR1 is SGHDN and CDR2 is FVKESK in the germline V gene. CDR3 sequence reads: CASSQGGPETQYF. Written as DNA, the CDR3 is TGTGCCAGCAGCCAGGGAGGGCCTGAGACCCAGTACTTC.